This is a list of T cell receptor beta chains from one sample in a study of T-cell reconstitution after alpha-beta-depleted transplantation in children. TCRdb ran MiXCR on the PCR reads and lists one entry per CDR3 protein. This sample has 450,000 to 700,000 distinct CDR3 sequences, with approximately 30% found just once. Sequences were derived from PBMCs, sampled before TCRalphabeta/CD19-depleted stem cell transplant. The receptors originated from a boy under two years old with Wiskott-Aldrich syndrome, due to receive a stem cell transplant. CDR3s include the opening cysteine and the closing phenylalanine or tryptophan. A D gene is named only where the DNA matches it firmly. Clone size appears in some rows only: once, few, many, or a class for an expanded clone.

j_call	d_call	clone_size	v_call	cdr3_nt	cdr3_aa
TRBJ2-1	TRBD2	NA	TRBV7-2	TGTGCCAGCAGCCCCCGACTAGCTATCGATGAGCAGTTCTTC	CASSPRLAIDEQFF
TRBJ1-1	NA	few	TRBV5-1	TGCGCCAGCAGCGTCCAGGGTTCGGGGAACACTGAAGCTTTCTTT	CASSVQGSGNTEAFF
TRBJ2-1	TRBD2	NA	TRBV12-3/TRBV12-4	TGTGCCAGCAGTATGACTAGCACCTCCTACAATGAGCAGTTCTTC	CASSMTSTSYNEQFF
TRBJ1-2	TRBD1	few	TRBV4-2	TGTGCCAGCAGCCAAGAGGGACAGACCGTAATGGGTGGCTACACCTTC	CASSQEGQTVMGGYTF
TRBJ1-1	TRBD1	NA	TRBV28	TGTGCCAGCAGTTATGACAGGGGGGTAATCACTGAAGCTTTCTTT	CASSYDRGVITEAFF
TRBJ1-3	NA	few	TRBV6-5	TGTGCCAGCAGGGCAGGGAGTGGAAACACCATATATTTT	CASRAGSGNTIYF
TRBJ1-1	NA	NA	TRBV18	TGTGCCAGCTCACCAGATACGGAGTTTAGTACTGAAGCTTTCTTT	CASSPDTEFSTEAFF
TRBJ2-7	NA	few	TRBV28	TGTGCCAGCAGTTCCGGGGGAAAATACTACGAGCAGTACTTC	CASSSGGKYYEQYF
TRBJ1-1	TRBD1	NA	TRBV5-6	TGTGCCAGCAGCTCGGACAGGTTAATGAACACTGAAGCTTTCTTT	CASSSDRLMNTEAFF
TRBJ2-7	NA	many	TRBV2	TGTGCCAGCGGCATCAGGGGCGAGCAGTACTTC	CASGIRGEQYF
TRBJ2-2	NA	few	TRBV6-2/TRBV6-3	TGTGCCAGCAGCCGATCGAACACCGGGGAGCTGTTTTTT	CASSRSNTGELFF
TRBJ2-3	NA	NA	TRBV6-5	TGTGCCAGCAGTTACAGGGAGGCTTGGAATACGCAGTATTTT	CASSYREAWNTQYF